The 15 T cell receptor beta chains presented below share a single source sample, sequenced in a study of T cell responses to AZD1222 COVID-19 vaccine. Libraries were prepared by immunoSEQ multiplex PCR; TCRdb keeps only in-frame clonotypes and omits some of them. In the table there are nearly 200,000 clones, over 85% of which are singletons. The specimen comprised peripheral blood, sampled 28 days after the second AZD1222 dose. The source is an adult who received the AZD1222 COVID-19 vaccine.

The chain joins TRBV6-5 to TRBJ1-6; D is unresolved. CDR3 length: 14 residues. V was pared by 7 bases and J by 6 bases, with 13 bases between. Germline V gives CDR1 MNHEY, CDR2 SVGAGI. The DNA for the CDR3 is TGTGCCAGCACATCGGGGTTACGTAATTCACCCCTCCACTTT. It codes for CASTSGLRNSPLHF.

The chain uses TRBV6-5 and TRBJ2-3; no clear D. The V gene's germline CDR1 is MNHEY and CDR2 SVGAGI. Between the trimmed V and J ends, which lost 5 bases and 2 bases, there was a span of 5 bases. The length of the CDR3 is 12 residues. CDR3 region: CASSQATDTQYF. In DNA form, the CDR3 reads TGTGCCAGCAGTCAGGCCACAGATACGCAGTATTTT.

The CDR3 DNA reads TGTGCCAGCAGTGAACGGGAAAAACTGTTTTTT. This encodes CASSEREKLFF. The chain uses TRBV6-6 and TRBJ1-4; D is unclear. The CDR3 has 11 residues. V gave up 5 bases and J gave up 8 bases, with 6 bases separating them. Germline V gene lookup returns CDR1 MNHNY and CDR2 SVGAGI (reference sequence).

Here the CDR3 DNA reads TGTGCCAGCAGTGAAAGACGGATGGGGAGCAATCAGCCCCAGCATTTT. It translates to CASSERRMGSNQPQHF. The chain joins TRBV2 to TRBJ1-5; D unclear. Per germline, CDR1 SNHLY and CDR2 FYNNEI. CDR3 length: 16 residues. Between the trimmed V and J ends, which lost 2 bases and 1 base, there was a span of 12 bases. Based on the CDR3 plus reference TRBV2 and TRBJ1-5, the full variable domain is EPEVTQTPSHQVTQMGQEVILRCVPISNHLYFYWYRQILGQKVEFLVSFYNNEISEKSEIFDDQFSVERPDGSNFTLKIRSTKLEDSAMYFCASSERRMGSNQPQHFGDGTRLSIL.

The chain has TRBV5-1 and TRBJ1-4, with TRBD1 matching 8 bases. This CDR3 region has 14 residues. Trimming at V came to 4 bases and at J to 7 bases, leaving 6 bases not matched to a gene. Germline assignment: CDR1 SGHRS and CDR2 YFSETQ. Here the CDR3 DNA reads TGCGCCAGCAGCGCAGGGGGCGGAGTTGAAAAACTGTTTTTT. It encodes CASSAGGGVEKLFF.

The V call is TRBV7-2, the J call TRBJ1-2; no clear D. The CDR3 is made up of 13 amino acids. Trimming left V 7 bases short and J 8 bases short, with 17 bases between. Germline V gene sequence: CDR1 SGHTA, CDR2 FQGNSA. As DNA, the CDR3 is TGTGCCAGCACCGATCAGAGGGCTGGAGGCTACACCTTC. Residues: CASTDQRAGGYTF.

In DNA, the CDR3 is TGTGCCAGCAGACGGACAGGGCGAGACACTGAAGCTTTCTTT. Its protein product is CASRRTGRDTEAFF. The genes are TRBV28 and TRBJ1-1; 8 bases are a match to TRBD1. Looked up from germline, CDR1 is MDHEN and CDR2 is SYDVKM. The CDR3 sequence is 14 residues long. Trimming at V came to 6 bases and at J to 3 bases, leaving 6 bases not matched to a gene.

The chain employs TRBV5-1 and TRBJ1-6; 10 bases are a match to TRBD1. The CDR3 has 16 residues. The V segment lost 2 bases and the J segment 6 bases; nucleotides outside the gene matches: 5. From germline, CDR1 is SGHRS and CDR2 YFSETQ. This CDR3 reads CASSFDRGQLNSPLHF. CDR3 nucleotide sequence: TGCGCCAGCAGCTTCGACAGGGGGCAACTTAATTCACCCCTCCACTTT.

V gene TRBV19 combines with J gene TRBJ1-2; TRBD1 aligns across 7 bases. This CDR3 is built from 14 residues. Germline assignment: CDR1 LNHDA and CDR2 SQIVND (reference sequence). The V gene end was trimmed by 6 bases and the J gene end by 3 bases; junction bases not matched to a gene: 7. CDR3 amino acids: CASRPTGSYYGYTF. The CDR3 DNA sequence: TGTGCCAGTAGGCCGACAGGGAGTTACTATGGCTACACCTTC.

Note on this clone: This sample includes further DNA sequences coding for the same CDR3. The rearrangement links TRBV9 to TRBJ2-7; D gene unclear. The V gene's germline CDR1 is SGDLS and CDR2 YYNGEE. Trimming shortened V by 0 bases and J by 0 bases, and 10 bases separated the two germline ends. The CDR3 extends over 15 amino acids. CDR3 sequence: CASSVDPGSSYEQYF. The CDR3 nucleotides read TGTGCCAGCAGCGTAGATCCGGGTAGCTCCTACGAGCAGTACTTC.

This clone occurred a few times. V and J are TRBV14 and TRBJ1-4, with D possibly matching TRBD1 (5 bases). Germline V gene sequence: CDR1 SGHDN, CDR2 FVKESK. CDR3 size: 16 residues. With 0 bases removed from V and 7 bases from J, the gap between germline ends came to 15 bases. Here the CDR3 DNA reads TGTGCCAGCAGCCAAGACGGACAAGTTAGGGGTGAAAAACTGTTTTTT. Translated: CASSQDGQVRGEKLFF.

The gene calls are TRBV28 and TRBJ2-3, with D unclear. The germline V and J ends were trimmed by 6 bases and 5 bases, with 6 bases remaining between them. CDR1 is MDHEN and CDR2 is SYDVKM in the germline V gene. The CDR3 is 11 amino acids. CDR3 in amino acids: CASSGRDTQYF. For the CDR3, the DNA is TGTGCCAGCAGCGGCAGAGATACGCAGTATTTT.

This clone was observed a few times. The chain joins TRBV4-1 to TRBJ1-1; D is unresolved. The CDR3 runs to 16 residues. Germline assignment: CDR1 MGHRA and CDR2 YSYEKL. The V end was cut by 0 bases, the J end by 5 bases, with 16 bases between. The CDR3 is CASSQENPGRWTEAFF. For the CDR3, the DNA is TGCGCCAGCAGCCAAGAGAACCCTGGAAGGTGGACTGAAGCTTTCTTT.

The rearrangement joins TRBV5-8 to TRBJ2-7; perhaps TRBD2 as D (6 bases). The CDR3 is made up of 15 amino acids. Trimming pared 4 bases from V and 5 bases from J, leaving 19 bases between. CDR1 is SGHTS, CDR2 YDEGEE, per germline. The CDR3: CASSRNGGVGNEQYF. CDR3 nucleotide sequence: TGTGCCAGCAGCCGAAACGGAGGGGTAGGAAACGAGCAGTACTTC.

On this clone: This CDR3 fails to terminate in the conserved phenylalanine or tryptophan, so it likely reflects a read error. Because the CDR3's place on the DNA is in doubt, the DNA is left out and the CDR3 is given as listed by TCRdb. The rearrangement links TRBV4-2 to TRBJ1-2; the table's D call, TRBD1, has no DNA check behind it. The CDR3 has 13 residues if both end residues are counted. Germline V CDR1 and CDR2: LGHNA, YNFKEQ. The CDR3 sequence: CASSQDLGKDMLG.